This T cell receptor beta chain was documented in a study of CD8+ T cells in alopecia areata. The germline V and J ends were trimmed by 0 bases and 1 base, with 17 bases remaining between them. This CDR3 contains 18 residues. Germline CDR1 SGHDT, CDR2 YYEEEE. Points from the study as a whole: Because of a solitary nonresponder, the connection of baseline CD8+ expansion to response stays uncertain.

Regarding treatment: oral pan-JAK inhibitor, 5-10 mg twice daily. Collected material from alopecia areata patients comprised lesional scalp punch biopsies and peripheral blood. This clone turned up a few times. Its target is unknown. cDNA serving as the sequencing template came from extracted, reverse transcribed RNA. Generated by immunoSEQ multiplex PCR, the TCRdb table keeps only in-frame clones and is missing some. The sample records 200,000 or so clones, roughly 60% being singletons. The TCR originated in a human donor with alopecia areata. The starting material was CD4+ T cells sorted from blood, obtained at week 24, from a patient treated with tofacitinib. This chain links TRBV5-6 with TRBJ1-5; D possibly corresponds to TRBD1 (5 bases). The CDR3 reads CASSLAQVGGTSNQPQHF. The DNA of the CDR3 is TGTGCCAGCAGCTTGGCTCAGGTGGGAGGGACCAGCAATCAGCCCCAGCATTTT.